The clone carrying this T cell receptor (beta chain) was recorded at least ten times. The length of the CDR3 is 14 residues. J gave up 2 bases and V 2 bases, and 0 bases lay outside the gene matches. Germline-derived CDR1 and CDR2 are MNHEY and SVGEGT. As handled by the study authors: Cell counts per sample came from amplifying reference gene primers. Profiled with immunoSEQ multiplex PCR; TCRdb holds only in-frame clones, not every one. The V and J calls and the clone size are those of that table, but D and trimming were determined from the DNA. The data contain around 97,000 clones, 88% of them singletons. The data stem from a study of blood T cell repertoires in COVID-19. Study as a whole: Sites across the United States, Italy and Spain contributed samples from acute and convalescent COVID-19.

V usage is TRBV6-2 or TRBV6-3 and J usage is TRBJ2-7; 10 bases line up with TRBD2. This sequence was found in a human donor in a cohort sampled during active COVID-19. The material sequenced was peripheral blood. The CDR3, as DNA: TGTGCCAGCAGTTACGGGACTAGCGCCTACGAGCAGTACTTC. Translating it yields CASSYGTSAYEQYF.